This entry describes one T cell receptor beta chain. The antigen is unknown. Sequencing was performed with immunoSEQ multiplex PCR; in TCRdb, only in-frame clones are kept and a portion is missing. This table has roughly 150,000 clones, less than 90% appearing once. This record belongs to a study of cytomegalovirus exposure and HLA in healthy donors. Study findings and constraints: Some TCR beta chains (about 180 of them) were listed as cytomegalovirus-associated.

CDR1 is SGHVS, CDR2 FQNEAQ, per germline. V shed 5 bases and J shed 0 bases, with 9 bases lying between them. The CDR3 is 14 amino acids. This chain joins TRBV7-8 and TRBJ2-3; D gene uncertain. This clonotype was sampled from a young woman in good health and CMV-seropositive. Sequencing was performed on PBMCs. The CDR3: CASSTRVSTDTQYF. Written as DNA, the CDR3 is TGTGCCAGCAGCACTCGAGTTAGCACAGATACGCAGTATTTT. The variable domain in full, with the rest retrieved from reference TRBV7-8 and TRBJ2-3, is GAGVSQSPRYKVAKRGQDVALRCDPISGHVSLFWYQQALGQGPEFLTYFQNEAQLDKSGLPSDRFFAERPEGSVSTLKIQRTQQEDSAVYLCASSTRVSTDTQYFGPGTRLTVL.